This is a list of T cell receptor beta chains from one sample in a study of regulatory T cells in long-lasting Graves disease. TCRdb re-analysed the multiplex PCR reads in MiXCR, keeping a single row per CDR3 protein. Of 240,000 or so distinct CDR3 sequences in the sample, 20% to 25% were seen once. The sequencing used peripheral blood mononuclear cells (PBMCs), collected at new diagnosis, from a patient treated with antithyroid drugs. These receptors were collected from a female donor with Graves disease. Each CDR3 is given with its conserved first and last residue. The D gene is left open where the match is weak. Expanded clones are given a class, and other clones once, few, many or no size at all.

V	J	D	size	CDR3	DNA
TRBV7-9	TRBJ2-3	TRBD1	NA	CASSPEQGARTDTQYF	TGTGCCAGCAGCCCTGAGCAGGGGGCGAGGACAGATACGCAGTATTTT
TRBV7-9	TRBJ2-5	TRBD2	NA	CASSLGIAGPQETQYF	TGTGCCAGCAGCTTAGGGATAGCGGGTCCCCAAGAGACCCAGTACTTC
TRBV5-4	TRBJ1-1	NA	many	CASSLRVGLASEAFF	TGTGCCAGCAGCTTAAGGGTTGGCTTGGCATCTGAAGCTTTCTTT
TRBV9	TRBJ2-2	NA	many	CASSVRAGTGELFF	TGTGCCAGCAGCGTAAGAGCGGGCACCGGGGAGCTGTTTTTT
TRBV27	TRBJ1-2	NA	NA	CASSSRQNHYGYTF	TGTGCCAGCAGTTCCCGACAGAACCACTATGGCTACACCTTC
TRBV20-1	TRBJ1-4	TRBD1	NA	CSAHDRGEKLFF	TGCAGTGCCCATGACAGGGGGGAAAAACTGTTTTTT
TRBV27	TRBJ1-1	NA	NA	CASSNHGQTNTEAFF	TGTGCCAGCAGTAACCACGGACAGACGAACACTGAAGCTTTCTTT
TRBV7-9	TRBJ2-1	TRBD2	NA	CASSSEWDGLAGEQFF	TGTGCCAGCAGCTCAGAGTGGGACGGACTAGCGGGGGAGCAGTTCTTC
TRBV11-2	TRBJ2-1	TRBD1	many	CASSLSGGLWYNEQFF	TGTGCCAGCAGCTTGTCAGGGGGTCTTTGGTACAATGAGCAGTTCTTC
TRBV7-9	TRBJ1-5	NA	many	CASSLGGVRNQPQHF	TGTGCCAGCAGCTTAGGAGGGGTGCGGAATCAGCCCCAGCATTTT
TRBV5-4	TRBJ2-5	NA	many	CASSLPGSAGRGKETQYF	TGTGCCAGCAGCTTGCCGGGTAGTGCAGGGCGAGGGAAGGAGACCCAGTACTTC
TRBV29-1	TRBJ2-3	TRBD1	many	CSVTGAGDTQYF	TGCAGCGTGACAGGGGCCGGCGATACGCAGTATTTT
TRBV27	TRBJ2-2	NA	many	CASSYVVVGELFF	TGTGCCAGCAGTTACGTGGTTGTCGGGGAGCTGTTTTTT
TRBV19	TRBJ2-5	TRBD1	few	CASSYFGTEETQYF	TGTGCCAGTAGTTATTTCGGGACAGAAGAGACCCAGTACTTC
TRBV7-9	TRBJ1-4	NA	NA	CASSCPGPSFNEKLFF	TGTGCCAGCAGCTGTCCGGGACCTTCCTTTAATGAAAAACTGTTTTTT
TRBV6-5	TRBJ2-3	TRBD1	NA	CASSYSPESGQVTDTQYF	TGTGCCAGCAGTTACTCGCCCGAATCGGGACAGGTCACAGATACGCAGTATTTT
TRBV7-9	TRBJ1-4	NA	many	CASSSRREGEKLFF	TGTGCCAGCAGCTCAAGGCGAGAAGGGGAAAAACTGTTTTTT
TRBV29-1	TRBJ2-7	NA	many	CSVDYGNPSSEQYF	TGCAGCGTTGATTATGGAAACCCTAGCAGCGAGCAGTACTTC
TRBV19	TRBJ2-1	NA	many	CASTKGKDSYNEQFF	TGTGCCAGTACCAAGGGTAAGGACTCCTACAATGAGCAGTTCTTC
TRBV27	TRBJ1-6	NA	NA	CASSFVDIPNSPLHF	TGTGCCAGCAGTTTCGTCGATATCCCCAATTCACCCCTCCACTTT
TRBV7-2	TRBJ2-7	NA	many	CASSRQKLGGYSSYEQYF	TGTGCCAGCAGCCGACAAAAGCTTGGCGGGTATAGCTCCTACGAGCAGTACTTC
TRBV2	TRBJ2-7	NA	few	CASSYRASGLYEQYF	TGTGCCAGCAGCTACCGGGCTTCGGGCCTCTACGAGCAGTACTTC
TRBV28	TRBJ1-1	NA	many	CASSFGADRPNTEAFF	TGTGCCAGCAGTTTTGGGGCTGACAGGCCGAACACTGAAGCTTTCTTT
TRBV12-3/TRBV12-4	TRBJ1-5	NA	many	CASQPEVARNQPQHF	TGTGCCAGCCAGCCGGAGGTTGCCCGCAATCAGCCCCAGCATTTT